This T cell receptor beta chain was captured in a study of T cell clonotyping in hematopoietic cell transplantation. Study-level findings and limits: At the given depth, recipient repertoires were over 95% de novo clonotypes. Graft donor and pretransplant recipient Inverse Simpson Index values predicted broader posttransplant TCR diversity. After transplant, recipient diversity fell while pathologically expanded clonotypes grew through day 180. Cells were unsorted, so CD4 and CD8 contributions were not separated.

Germline loops: CDR1 KGHSY, CDR2 FQNENV. This CDR3 contains 15 residues. After removal of 3 bases from V and 8 bases from J, the junction contained 6 bases not matched to a gene. Sequencing used immunoSEQ multiplex PCR; TCRdb keeps in-frame clones, though not all of them. This table holds about 9,300 clones, roughly 90% found once. This clone is termed large. Its target is not known. The V call is TRBV16, the J call TRBJ2-1, with TRBD2 matching over 11 bases. The sample here was PBMCs, taken 180 days after allogeneic stem cell transplant. The TCR comes from a human patient who had an allogeneic stem cell transplant, so the T cells may come from the graft donor. The donor label of this sample is uncertain. Some clones in this sample may be carry-over from other donors' samples. The CDR3 region has the DNA TGTGCCAGCAGCCAGACTAGCGGGGTCGGCGATGAGCAGTTCTTC. This encodes CASSQTSGVGDEQFF. Variable domain in full (rest from reference TRBV16 and TRBJ2-1): GEEVAQTPKHLVRGEGQKAKLYCAPIKGHSYVFWYQQVLKNEFKFLISFQNENVFDETGMPKERFSAKCLPNSPCSLEIQATKLEDSAVYFCASSQTSGVGDEQFFGPGTRLTVL.